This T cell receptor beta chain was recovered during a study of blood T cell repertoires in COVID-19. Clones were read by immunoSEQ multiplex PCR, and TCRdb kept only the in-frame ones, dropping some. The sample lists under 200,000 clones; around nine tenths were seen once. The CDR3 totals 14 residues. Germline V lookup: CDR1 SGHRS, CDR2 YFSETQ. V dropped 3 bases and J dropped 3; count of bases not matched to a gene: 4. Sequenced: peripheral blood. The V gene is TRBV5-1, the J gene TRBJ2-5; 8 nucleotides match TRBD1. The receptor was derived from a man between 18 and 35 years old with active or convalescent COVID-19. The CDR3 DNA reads TGCGCCAGCAGCTCACAGGGGGAAAAAGAGACCCAGTACTTC. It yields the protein CASSSQGEKETQYF.